This entry lists 32 T cell receptor beta chains sequenced from one sample in a study of control samples from healthy donors and cancer patients. The assay was immunoSEQ multiplex PCR, and TCRdb's table has in-frame clones only and misses some. This sample has around 140,000 clones, with around 90% found just once. Sequencing was done on a sample of blood. Source of these receptors: a man aged 18 to 35 in good health.

CDR3 sequence (DNA): TGTGCCAGCAGTGAAGGGGGCTTACCCTACGAGCAGTACTTC. It codes for CASSEGGLPYEQYF. The chain employs TRBV6-1 and TRBJ2-7, with D tentatively TRBD1 (5 bases). Trimming removed 1 base from V and 2 bases from J, with 9 bases in between. CDR1 and CDR2 (germline): MNHNS, SASEGT. The CDR3 extends over 14 amino acids.

This rearrangement joins TRBV30 to TRBJ1-4; weak D call: TRBD1 (5 bases). The CDR3 is made up of 14 amino acids. In germline, CDR1 is GTSNPN, CDR2 SVGIG (reference sequence). The V gene lost 2 bases and the J gene lost 8 bases, with 15 bases spanning the gap. CDR3 protein: CAWSPGQGGEKLFF. CDR3 sequence (DNA): TGTGCCTGGAGTCCTGGGCAGGGTGGCGAAAAACTGTTTTTT.

This clone was observed a few times. CDR3 sequence reads: CAWSPGQGPDEQYF. CDR3 DNA: TGTGCCTGGAGTCCGGGACAGGGACCCGACGAGCAGTACTTC. The V call is TRBV30, the J call TRBJ2-7; TRBD1 aligns across 9 bases. CDR3 size: 14 residues. V trimming: 2 bases; J trimming: 5 bases; junction bases outside the gene matches: 7. CDR1 is GTSNPN, CDR2 SVGIG, per germline (reference sequence).

V gene TRBV6-1 combines with J gene TRBJ2-6, with 8 bases aligning to TRBD1. This CDR3 region has 14 residues. The V gene end was trimmed by 3 bases and the J gene end by 11 bases; junction bases not matched to a gene: 6. Per the germline V gene, CDR1 is MNHNS and CDR2 is SASEGT. The CDR3 loop reads CASSDGTGMDVLTF. The CDR3 DNA sequence: TGTGCCAGCAGTGATGGGACAGGCATGGACGTCCTGACTTTC.

The chain couples TRBV5-4 to TRBJ2-7; a weak D match, TRBD2 (6 bases). The germline V gene has CDR1 SGHNT and CDR2 YYREEE (reference sequence). The CDR3 sequence is 15 residues long. Trimming left V 1 base short and J 0 bases short, with 11 bases between. This chain's CDR3 is CASSLMEGSSYEQYF. Written as DNA, the CDR3 is TGTGCCAGCAGCTTGATGGAGGGAAGCTCCTACGAGCAGTACTTC. Filled out from reference TRBV5-4 and TRBJ2-7, the complete variable domain reads ETGVTQSPTHLIKTRGQQVTLRCSSQSGHNTVSWYQQALGQGPQFIFQYYREEENGRGNFPPRFSGLQFPNYSSELNVNALELDDSALYLCASSLMEGSSYEQYFGPGTRLTVT.

The chain combines TRBV30 with TRBJ1-2; TRBD1 matches at 9 bases. Per germline, CDR1 GTSNPN and CDR2 SVGIG (reference sequence). This CDR3 contains 15 residues. Trimming took 8 bases from V and 0 from J; bases not matched to a gene: 10. This CDR3 is CALRDREGANYGYTF. CDR3 DNA sequence: TGTGCCCTACGGGACAGGGAAGGGGCTAACTATGGCTACACCTTC.

This chain uses TRBV19 with TRBJ1-4; D may be TRBD1 (5 bases). Germline CDR1 reads LNHDA; CDR2 reads SQIVND (reference sequence). V was cut by 3 bases and J by 0 bases, with 8 bases left in between. The CDR3 sequence is 15 residues long. This CDR3 is CASSIGASTNEKLFF. The CDR3 coding sequence is TGTGCCAGTAGTATCGGGGCATCAACTAATGAAAAACTGTTTTTT.

The V call is TRBV6-5, the J call TRBJ1-3, with no clear D. The V gene lost 0 bases and the J gene lost 0 bases, with 6 bases spanning the gap. CDR1 and CDR2 from the germline V gene are MNHEY and SVGAGI. The CDR3 has 15 residues. The CDR3 DNA sequence: TGTGCCAGCAGTTACTCGTATTTCTCTGGAAACACCATATATTTT. Translation gives CASSYSYFSGNTIYF.

V gene TRBV27 combines with J gene TRBJ1-5, with D perhaps TRBD1 (5 bases). V was cut by 8 bases and J by 4 bases, with 24 bases left in between. In germline, CDR1 is MNHEY, CDR2 SMNVEV (reference sequence). The CDR3 is made up of 17 amino acids. CDR3 sequence reads: CASAPWGGDPGNQPQHF. DNA for the CDR3: TGTGCCAGCGCCCCTTGGGGGGGGGACCCGGGTAATCAGCCCCAGCATTTT.

This chain uses TRBV3-1 (or the pseudogene TRBV3-2) with TRBJ2-7; no clear D. V lost 11 bases and J 2 bases, leaving 10 bases between the germline ends. CDR3 size: 11 residues. Looked up from germline, CDR1 is LGHDT and CDR2 is YNNKEL (reference sequence). The CDR3 nucleotides read TGTGCCTCAGCAACGCCCTACGAGCAGTACTTC. It encodes CASATPYEQYF.

J is TRBJ1-1 and V is TRBV29-1; D is unclear. The CDR3 is made up of 13 amino acids. The germline V gene encodes CDR1 SQVTM and CDR2 ANQGSEA. The germline V and J ends were trimmed by 7 bases and 0 bases, with 12 bases remaining between them. CDR3 in amino acids: CSGTGNVNTEAFF. The CDR3 nucleotides read TGCAGCGGGACCGGAAACGTGAACACTGAAGCTTTCTTT.

This clone was counted once. The rearrangement joins TRBV11-2 to TRBJ1-2; D is possibly TRBD1 (6 bases). This CDR3 has 16 residues. Per the germline V gene, CDR1 is SGHAT and CDR2 is FQNNGV. V was clipped by 5 bases and J by 2 bases, with 18 bases between them. The CDR3 DNA is TGTGCCAGCAGCCTAGGCAATACAGGGCAAAACTATGGCTACACCTTC. Its translation: CASSLGNTGQNYGYTF. The whole variable domain, remainder taken from reference TRBV11-2 and TRBJ1-2, is EAGVAQSPRYKIIEKRQSVAFWCNPISGHATLYWYQQILGQGPKLLIQFQNNGVVDDSQLPKDRFSAERLKGVDSTLKIQPAKLEDSAVYLCASSLGNTGQNYGYTFGSGTRLTVV.

V usage is TRBV2 and J usage is TRBJ2-7; D gene ambiguous. The V and J ends lost 0 bases and 4 bases respectively, with 13 bases between them. The CDR3 has 15 amino acids. Germline CDR1 SNHLY, CDR2 FYNNEI. CDR3 coding DNA: TGTGCCAGCAGTGAAGCGCTGTCTGTTTTATACGAGCAGTACTTC. This translates into CASSEALSVLYEQYF.

The table lists this clone with a few counts. This chain connects TRBV3-1 (or the pseudogene TRBV3-2) to TRBJ1-5; TRBD1 is a possible D gene (5 bases). The CDR3 consists of 15 residues. The germline V gene has CDR1 LGHDT and CDR2 YNNKEL (reference sequence). V was shortened by 0 bases and J by 5 bases, with 11 bases between the two germline ends. CDR3 bases: TGTGCCAGCAGCCAAGATGCAGGGCCCGATCAGCCCCAGCATTTT. It encodes CASSQDAGPDQPQHF.

The rearrangement links TRBV6-1 to TRBJ2-2; a possible D gene is TRBD2 (5 bases). The CDR3 contains 21 residues. Germline V CDR1 and CDR2: MNHNS, SASEGT. V lost 6 bases to trimming and J lost 6 bases, with 35 bases between them. The CDR3 reads CASRETTKSLGWCGTPGELFF. In DNA, the CDR3 is TGTGCCAGCAGGGAAACGACTAAGAGCCTAGGATGGTGCGGCACACCCGGGGAGCTGTTTTTT.

To note about this clone: At one boundary the junction diverges from the germline segment, which might be a read error. The rearrangement joins TRBV3-1 (or the pseudogene TRBV3-2) to TRBJ2-2; the match to TRBD2 covers 8 bases. CDR3 size: 15 residues. Per the germline V gene, CDR1 is LGHDT and CDR2 is YNNKEL (reference sequence). The CDR3 bases are TGTGCCAGCAGTCAAGCCGGGGGGGTGACCGGGGAGCTGTTTTTT. Amino acids: CASSQAGGVTGELFF.

The V gene is TRBV6-5, the J gene TRBJ2-5; the match to TRBD2 covers 14 bases. CDR3 size: 15 residues. Germline CDR1 reads MNHEY; CDR2 reads SVGAGI. Losses at the gene ends were 6 bases for V and 2 bases for J; bases not matched to a gene: 2. CDR3 nucleotides: TGTGCCAGCAGAGGGACTAGCGGGGGACAAGAGACCCAGTACTTC. Protein: CASRGTSGGQETQYF.

This rearrangement joins TRBV4-1 to TRBJ1-5; 7 nucleotides agree with TRBD1. CDR1 MGHRA and CDR2 YSYEKL come from the germline V gene. J lost 1 base, V lost 2 bases, and 8 bases had no gene match. The CDR3 extends over 17 amino acids. CDR3 DNA sequence: TGCGCCAGCAGCCAAACAACTCGGACAGGCAGCAATCAGCCCCAGCATTTT. Its protein product is CASSQTTRTGSNQPQHF.

The J gene is TRBJ1-2, the V gene TRBV9, with D uncertain. V lost 0 bases and J lost 1, with 7 bases in between. Germline CDR1 and CDR2: SGDLS and YYNGEE. The CDR3 sequence is 14 residues long. The CDR3 is CASSVGPDNYGYTF. CDR3 bases: TGTGCCAGCAGCGTAGGACCGGATAACTATGGCTACACCTTC.

The CDR3 is CASSTQGRDTEAFF. CDR3 sequence (DNA): TGTGCCAGCAGTACACAGGGACGGGACACTGAAGCTTTCTTT. The chain carries TRBV2 and TRBJ1-1; the D gene is possibly TRBD1 (6 bases). Trimming cost V 5 bases and J 3 bases, with 13 bases left between them. The CDR3 sequence is 14 residues long. Germline V lookup: CDR1 SNHLY, CDR2 FYNNEI.

The J gene is TRBJ2-5, the V gene TRBV7-9; D might be TRBD2 (7 bases). CDR1 is SEHNR, CDR2 FQNEAQ, per germline (reference sequence). The CDR3 spans 15 residues. With 3 bases removed from V and 2 bases from J, the gap between germline ends came to 13 bases. The CDR3: CASSLRGGGQETQYF. The CDR3 DNA is TGTGCCAGCAGCTTGCGAGGGGGAGGGCAAGAGACCCAGTACTTC.

The chain links TRBV28 to TRBJ1-5; TRBD1 might be the D (5 bases). The CDR3 spans 19 residues. V was shortened by 2 bases and J by 0 bases, with 20 bases between the two germline ends. Germline V lookup: CDR1 MDHEN, CDR2 SYDVKM. In DNA form, the CDR3 reads TGTGCCAGCAGTTTAAGGGGCTCCTCCACTATCCTTAGCAATCAGCCCCAGCATTTT. Its protein product is CASSLRGSSTILSNQPQHF.

V is TRBV3-1 (or the pseudogene TRBV3-2) and J is TRBJ2-3; D is perhaps TRBD1 (6 bases). The germline CDR1 and CDR2 sequences are LGHDT and YNNKEL (reference sequence). The CDR3 runs 14 residues. The ends were cut back, 2 bases at V and 7 bases at J, with 13 bases in the middle. The CDR3: CASSQTKQGHTQYF. In nucleotides, the CDR3 is TGTGCCAGCAGCCAAACCAAACAGGGCCATACGCAGTATTTT.

This clone was seen a single time. The chain employs TRBV18 and TRBJ1-1; D not resolved. This CDR3 comprises 13 residues. Trimming stripped 5 bases from V and 0 bases from J, with 7 bases between. The germline gives CDR1 KGHSH, CDR2 LQKENI. The CDR3 coding sequence is TGTGCCAGCTCATCAAACATGAACACTGAAGCTTTCTTT. Its translation is CASSSNMNTEAFF.

The chain joins TRBV4-1 to TRBJ1-2; D is uncertain. Trimming shortened V by 0 bases and J by 7 bases, and 18 bases separated the two germline ends. The CDR3 contains 16 residues. Germline V CDR1 and CDR2: MGHRA, YSYEKL. DNA of the CDR3: TGCGCCAGCAGCCAAGAGTCGGCACAAGGAGTAGGTGGCTACACCTTC. The encoded protein is CASSQESAQGVGGYTF.

This rearrangement joins TRBV11-1 to TRBJ1-3; D is uncertain. Germline lookup yields CDR1 SGHAT and CDR2 FQDESV (reference sequence). The length of the CDR3 is 16 residues. V lost 0 bases to trimming and J lost 2 bases, with 11 bases between them. CDR3 amino acids: CASSLASAGPGNTIYF. The DNA for the CDR3 is TGTGCCAGCAGCTTAGCAAGCGCGGGTCCTGGAAACACCATATATTTT.

This clone was counted a single time. The chain uses TRBV5-4 and TRBJ1-2, with 7 bases aligning to TRBD1. This CDR3 comprises 14 residues. The V gene end was trimmed by 2 bases and the J gene end by 3 bases; junction bases not matched to a gene: 4. Looked up from germline, CDR1 is SGHNT and CDR2 is YYREEE (reference sequence). The chain's CDR3 is CASSFFGTDYGYTF. CDR3 coding DNA: TGTGCCAGCAGCTTCTTCGGGACAGACTATGGCTACACCTTC.

This chain connects TRBV3-1 (or the pseudogene TRBV3-2) to TRBJ2-7, with no clear D. The V gene's germline CDR1 is LGHDT and CDR2 YNNKEL (reference sequence). V was clipped by 2 bases and J by 0 bases, with 8 bases between them. This CDR3 is built from 14 residues. The CDR3 DNA reads as TGTGCCAGCAGCCAATTCACGTTCTCCTACGAGCAGTACTTC. Translation: CASSQFTFSYEQYF.

The CDR3 protein is CASSHTATGRDYGYTF. DNA for the CDR3: TGTGCCAGCTCACATACAGCGACAGGGAGGGATTATGGCTACACCTTC. The chain recombines TRBV18 with TRBJ1-2; TRBD1 matches 7 bases. The CDR3 is 16 residues long. Trimming cost V 4 bases and J 5 bases; bases outside gene matches: 13. Germline V lookup: CDR1 KGHSH, CDR2 LQKENI.

This chain joins TRBV14 and TRBJ2-6, with D unclear. In germline, CDR1 is SGHDN, CDR2 FVKESK. The ends were cut back, 5 bases at V and 2 bases at J, with 7 bases in the middle. The CDR3 runs to 14 residues. Here the CDR3 reads CASSKGTGANVLTF. DNA of the CDR3: TGTGCCAGCAGCAAGGGAACTGGGGCCAACGTCCTGACTTTC.

V and J are TRBV6-1 and TRBJ2-1; TRBD2 agrees at 8 bases. V dropped 2 bases and J dropped 6; count of bases not matched to a gene: 6. The CDR3 length is 15 residues. Germline-derived CDR1 and CDR2 are MNHNS and SASEGT. DNA of the CDR3: TGTGCCAGCAGTGAACTTGGACTAGCCGCCAATGAGCAGTTCTTC. Protein sequence: CASSELGLAANEQFF.

This chain connects TRBV12-3 or TRBV12-4 to TRBJ1-1, with TRBD1 matching 7 bases. The CDR3 is 13 amino acids. Trimming removed 3 bases from V and 3 bases from J; junction bases left unmatched: 1. CDR3 bases: TGTGCCAGCAGTTTTGGACAGGACACTGAAGCTTTCTTT. Its protein product is CASSFGQDTEAFF.